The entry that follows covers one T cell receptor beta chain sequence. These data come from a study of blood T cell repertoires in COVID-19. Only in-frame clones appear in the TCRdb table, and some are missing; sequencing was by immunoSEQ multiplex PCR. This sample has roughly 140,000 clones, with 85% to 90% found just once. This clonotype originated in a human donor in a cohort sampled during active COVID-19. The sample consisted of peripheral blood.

Here the CDR3 reads CASSLTGTGDYEQYF. In DNA, the CDR3 is TGTGCCAGCAGCTTGACCGGGACAGGGGACTACGAGCAGTACTTC. The rearrangement joins TRBV7-3 to TRBJ2-7; 10 bases align to TRBD1. The length of the CDR3 is 15 residues. Germline loops: CDR1 SGHTA, CDR2 FQGTGA. V was pared by 3 bases and J by 3 bases, with 5 bases of the junction left unmatched.